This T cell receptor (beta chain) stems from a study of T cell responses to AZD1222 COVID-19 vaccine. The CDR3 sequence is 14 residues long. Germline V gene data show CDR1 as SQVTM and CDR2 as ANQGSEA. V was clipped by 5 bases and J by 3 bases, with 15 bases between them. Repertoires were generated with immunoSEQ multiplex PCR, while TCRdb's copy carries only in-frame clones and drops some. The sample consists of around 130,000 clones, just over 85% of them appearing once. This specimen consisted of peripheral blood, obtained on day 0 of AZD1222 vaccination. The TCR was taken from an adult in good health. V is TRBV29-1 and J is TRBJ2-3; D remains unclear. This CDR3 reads CSVQRGLPTDTQYF. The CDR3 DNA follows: TGCAGCGTTCAACGCGGCCTACCTACAGATACGCAGTATTTT.